These T cell receptor beta chains were read from a single sample in a study of neurological immune-mediated disorders. TCRdb independently ran MiXCR on the 5' RACE reads; one entry per CDR3 protein. The table has roughly 57,000 distinct CDR3 sequences, roughly 8.4% seen once. Material for sequencing was PBMCs. These receptors were collected from a woman aged 40 to 49 in good health. Each CDR3 is given with its conserved first and last residue. The D gene is left open where the match is weak. Size is stated for part of the rows, as once, few or many counts, or as a class when the clone is expanded.

NA	NA	TRBV5-1	TRBJ2-7	TGCGCCGGCAGCTTGGGGTCCTACGAGGAGTACTTC	CAGSLGSYEEYF
NA	many	TRBV5-1	TRBJ2-5	TGCGCCAGCAGCTTGGAATGGGCAGAGACCCAGTACTTC	CASSLEWAETQYF
TRBD1	NA	TRBV28	TRBJ2-7	TGTGCCAGCAGAGTTGACGCAGGGGGCCTAGGTACCGCCTACGAGCAGTACTTC	CASRVDAGGLGTAYEQYF
NA	many	TRBV6-2/TRBV6-3	TRBJ2-7	TGTGCCAGCAGTTACTCCCGGACTGCGCAGGGCCACGAGCAGTACTTC	CASSYSRTAQGHEQYF
TRBD1	many	TRBV7-2	TRBJ1-2	TGTGCCAGCAGCTCGGGACAGGGCTATGGCTACACCTTC	CASSSGQGYGYTF
NA	many	TRBV6-5	TRBJ1-1	TGTGCCAGCAGACCAGGGTTCTCGGCGGATGAAGCTTTCTTT	CASRPGFSADEAFF
NA	many	TRBV21-1	TRBJ1-4	TGTGCCAGCTTGGGGGAGAACGGTGAAAAACTGTTTTTT	CASLGENGEKLFF
NA	many	TRBV20-1	TRBJ2-3	TGCAGTGCTCCCAATAGCGGCACAGATACGCAGTATTTT	CSAPNSGTDTQYF
TRBD2	many	TRBV15	TRBJ2-1	TGTGCCACCAGCAGAGGAGCGGGAGTGGTCACTGAGCAGTTCTTC	CATSRGAGVVTEQFF
NA	many	TRBV4-3	TRBJ1-2	TGCGCCAGCAGCCAAGATTTGGGACGCTATGGCTACACCTTC	CASSQDLGRYGYTF
NA	many	TRBV7-2	TRBJ1-3	TGTGCCAGCAGCTTAGTTCGGTCTGGAAACACCATATATTTT	CASSLVRSGNTIYF
NA	NA	TRBV12-3/TRBV12-4	TRBJ2-4	TGTGCCAGCAGTTTGGGGGGTCCGGTAAACATTCAGTACTTC	CASSLGGPVNIQYF
NA	many	TRBV10-3	TRBJ2-5	TGTGCCATCAGCGATTTAACATGGGGGACCCAGTACTTC	CAISDLTWGTQYF
NA	many	TRBV5-1	TRBJ2-7	TGCGCCAGCAGCGCCGGCCTCTACGAGCAGTACTTC	CASSAGLYEQYF
NA	NA	TRBV20-1	TRBJ1-2	TGCAGTGCCACTACAGGGTTAGACAATGGCTACACCTTC	CSATTGLDNGYTF
NA	many	TRBV6-1	TRBJ1-1	TGTGCCAGCAGTGAAGCGGTTGGGGGGGCTGGGGGTGCTTTCTTT	CASSEAVGGAGGAFF
TRBD2	many	TRBV10-2	TRBJ2-1	TGCGCCAGCAGCGAACTGACTAGCGGGGATTACAATGAGCAGTTCTTC	CASSELTSGDYNEQFF
NA	many	TRBV7-9	TRBJ1-3	TGTGCCAGCAGCCCCGGGACGCGCTCTGGAAACACCATATATTTT	CASSPGTRSGNTIYF
TRBD2	NA	TRBV20-1	TRBJ2-1	TGCAGTGCTGGGGGACTAGCGGACGACAATGAGCAGTTCTTC	CSAGGLADDNEQFF
TRBD2	many	TRBV20-1	TRBJ2-3	TGCAGTGCTACGGAAGCGCGGGGGAACACAGATACGCAGTATTTT	CSATEARGNTDTQYF
TRBD1	many	TRBV5-6	TRBJ2-1	TGTGCCAGCAGCCCAGGACAGGGGGGAATTGAGCAGTTCTTC	CASSPGQGGIEQFF
NA	NA	TRBV6-5	TRBJ2-7	TGTGCCAGCTTTAAGCAGGCGGGGTTCAACGAGCAGTACTTC	CASFKQAGFNEQYF
NA	many	TRBV7-8	TRBJ2-7	TGTGCCAGCAGCTTAGTGTTCATCGGGGCCTACGAGCAGTACTTC	CASSLVFIGAYEQYF
TRBD1	many	TRBV2	TRBJ2-2	TGTGCCAGCAGGGGACAGGTGAACACCGGGGAGCTGTTTTTT	CASRGQVNTGELFF
TRBD1	many	TRBV29-1	TRBJ1-4	TGCAGCGTTGAAGGGAGGGACAGCACGAATGAAAAACTGTTTTTT	CSVEGRDSTNEKLFF
TRBD2	many	TRBV5-5	TRBJ2-1	TGTGCCAGCAACTCGAGAATTGCTGGCGGGGGGGCGAATGAGCAGTTCTTC	CASNSRIAGGGANEQFF
NA	many	TRBV10-3	TRBJ2-7	TGTGCCATCAGTGAACGTGGGTCATACGAGCAGTACTTC	CAISERGSYEQYF
TRBD2	once	TRBV10-3	TRBJ2-1	TGTGCCATCAGTGAAGAGCGGGGCTCCTACAATGAGCAGTTCTTC	CAISEERGSYNEQFF
TRBD1	many	TRBV4-2	TRBJ1-2	TGTGCCAGCAGCCAAGGGGACAGCCGCTATGGCTACACCTTC	CASSQGDSRYGYTF
NA	many	TRBV4-1	TRBJ2-7	TGCGCCAGCAGCCCCCGCCGCGAGCAGTACTTC	CASSPRREQYF
NA	few	TRBV19	TRBJ2-3	TGTGCCAGTAGTATACGATCCGGGGGCACAGATACGCAGTATTTT	CASSIRSGGTDTQYF
NA	many	TRBV12-3/TRBV12-4	TRBJ2-3	TGTGCCAGCAGGGACGGAATCACAGATACGCAGTATTTT	CASRDGITDTQYF
TRBD1	many	TRBV10-3	TRBJ1-6	TGTGCTACTTCGCGGGACAGGGATAATTCACCCCTCCACTTT	CATSRDRDNSPLHF
NA	many	TRBV10-2	TRBJ2-7	TGCGCCAGGCCCTTCGGGGAAGCAAGATCCTACGAGCAGTACTTC	CARPFGEARSYEQYF
NA	many	TRBV6-2/TRBV6-3	TRBJ1-1	TGTGCCAGCAGCCGACTCAACACTGAAGCTTTCTTT	CASSRLNTEAFF
NA	NA	TRBV29-1	TRBJ2-3	TGCAGCGGCCTGGACGGTCGCACAGATACGCAGTATTTT	CSGLDGRTDTQYF
NA	once	TRBV28	TRBJ2-2	TGTGCCAGCAGTTTATTACCCACCACCGGGGAGCTGTTTTTT	CASSLLPTTGELFF
NA	many	TRBV12-3/TRBV12-4	TRBJ1-5	TGTGCCAGCCGCGAGAGGGGCCTTAGGAATCAGCCCCAGCATTTT	CASRERGLRNQPQHF
TRBD1	many	TRBV9	TRBJ1-6	TGTGCCAGCAGCGCGGGACAGCTTAATTCACCCCTCCACTTT	CASSAGQLNSPLHF
TRBD2	many	TRBV5-1	TRBJ2-1	TGCGCCAGCAGCTTGGAGCGGGAGTACAATGAGCAGTTCTTC	CASSLEREYNEQFF
NA	many	TRBV5-1	TRBJ2-2	TGCGCCAGCGGCAAAAACACCGGGGAGCTGTTTTTT	CASGKNTGELFF
NA	many	TRBV20-1	TRBJ1-4	TGCAGTGCTAGAAACGCCGGCTCCCCTAATGAAAAACTGTTTTTT	CSARNAGSPNEKLFF
NA	many	TRBV4-3	TRBJ1-2	TGCGCCAGCAGCCAAGCGGGGGAGGTTAGCACCTTC	CASSQAGEVSTF
NA	many	TRBV29-1	TRBJ2-2	TGCAGCGTTTTCAGCGTGGGTAACACCGGGGAGCTGTTTTTT	CSVFSVGNTGELFF
NA	few	TRBV6-2/TRBV6-3	TRBJ1-1	TGTGCCAGCAGGGACAACACTGAAGCTTTCTTT	CASRDNTEAFF
TRBD1	many	TRBV4-1	TRBJ2-7	TGCGCCAGCAGCCAAGGACAGGGTGGAGAGCAGTACTTC	CASSQGQGGEQYF
NA	many	TRBV25-1	TRBJ2-4	TGTGCCAGCAGTCTGGGAGGGGGCGGAAACATTCAGTACTTC	CASSLGGGGNIQYF
NA	few	TRBV20-1	TRBJ1-2	TGCAGTGCCCCTGGCGCCCCCGGTTGGGGTGGCTACACCTTC	CSAPGAPGWGGYTF
TRBD1	many	TRBV5-1	TRBJ1-1	TGCGCCAGCAGTCTCCCGGACAGGCCCACTGAAGCTTTCTTT	CASSLPDRPTEAFF
NA	many	TRBV7-3	TRBJ2-1	TGTGCCAGCAGCTTCACAGGGAGCTCCTACAATGAGCAGTTCTTC	CASSFTGSSYNEQFF
NA	many	TRBV5-1	TRBJ1-2	TGCGCCAGCAGCTTGAACGAGGGGGTTAGCGGCTACACCTTC	CASSLNEGVSGYTF
NA	many	TRBV20-1	TRBJ1-1	TGCAGTGCTAGAGACCGAGATGGGGGGCCCCCCACTGAAGCTTTCTTT	CSARDRDGGPPTEAFF
NA	few	TRBV20-1	TRBJ2-5	TGCAGTGCTCAAAACTTAGAAGGAGAGACCCAGTACTTC	CSAQNLEGETQYF
NA	many	TRBV6-6	TRBJ1-1	TGTGCCAGCAGCCTCCTCGAATCGACGGGGAGAACTGAAGCTTTCTTT	CASSLLESTGRTEAFF
NA	many	TRBV20-1	TRBJ1-4	TGCAGTGCTAGTCCCAACCCGGGGCCCAATGAAAAACTGTTTTTT	CSASPNPGPNEKLFF